This T cell receptor (beta chain) was recovered during a study of T cells after yellow fever vaccination. Study observations and caveats: Most clones from primary vaccination were detected again post-booster (roughly 95% CD4, 88% CD8).

Using its own MiXCR run on the 5' RACE reads, TCRdb lists one record per CDR3 protein. The sample has some 560,000 distinct CDR3 sequences, about a sixth seen once. This clonotype was detected a few times. The antigen remains unidentified. This CDR3 has 12 residues. Per the germline V gene, CDR1 is GTSNPN and CDR2 is SVGIG (reference sequence). The V end was cut by 3 bases, the J end by 6 bases, with 10 bases between. V gene TRBV30 combines with J gene TRBJ2-3; D remains ambiguous. This TCR was sampled from a man between 18 and 29 years old who received the YFV17D yellow fever vaccine. Sequenced material: PBMCs, taken around 5 days after the first yellow fever vaccination. CDR3: CAWSPIGDTQYF. The CDR3 DNA is TGTGCCTGGAGCCCTATCGGGGATACGCAGTATTTT.